Shown below are 25 T cell receptor beta chains from a single sample sequenced in a study of blood T cell repertoires in COVID-19. Profiled with immunoSEQ multiplex PCR; TCRdb holds only in-frame clones, not every one. The sample lists some 200,000 clones, about 80% occurring once. Sequencing input: peripheral blood. The receptors here all came from a human donor with acute or convalescent COVID-19. The donor label of this sample is uncertain.

The gene calls are TRBV5-1 and TRBJ1-1; 7 nucleotides agree with TRBD1. The CDR3 is 15 amino acids. The germline gives CDR1 SGHRS, CDR2 YFSETQ. V lost 0 bases and J lost 1; bases outside the gene matches: 3. The CDR3, as DNA: TGCGCCAGCAGCTTGGTGGGGGACAGGAACACTGAAGCTTTCTTT. Encoded protein: CASSLVGDRNTEAFF.

The V gene is TRBV12-3 or TRBV12-4, the J gene TRBJ1-6, with D tentatively TRBD1 (5 bases). This CDR3 comprises 11 residues. V was clipped by 3 bases and J by 12 bases, with 6 bases between them. The CDR3 bases are TGTGCCAGCAGTTTGGGGGGACCCCTCCACTTT. Amino acids: CASSLGGPLHF.

The chain joins TRBV4-1 to TRBJ2-7; D is perhaps TRBD2 (6 bases). Germline-derived CDR1 and CDR2 are MGHRA and YSYEKL. V was clipped by 4 bases and J by 3 bases, with 19 bases between them. This CDR3 contains 16 residues. This CDR3 is CASSPNPGTRIYEQYF. CDR3 sequence (DNA): TGCGCCAGCAGCCCAAACCCGGGGACTCGAATCTACGAGCAGTACTTC.

The CDR3 is CASSLVETGLAGARDTQYF. The CDR3 coding sequence is TGTGCCAGCAGCTTAGTAGAGACAGGGCTAGCGGGAGCTAGAGATACGCAGTATTTT. V usage is TRBV7-6 and J usage is TRBJ2-3, with 10 bases matching TRBD2. Germline loops: CDR1 SGHVS, CDR2 FNYEAQ. This CDR3 comprises 19 residues. The ends lost 1 base at V and 5 bases at J; junction bases unmatched: 15.

The V and J genes are TRBV11-2 and TRBJ2-3, with 9 bases matching TRBD2. With 4 bases clipped from V and 1 base from J, the junction kept 6 bases outside the gene matches. The CDR3 has 16 amino acids. Germline V lookup: CDR1 SGHAT, CDR2 FQNNGV. CDR3: CASSSIAGDRTDTQYF. CDR3 sequence (DNA): TGTGCCAGCAGCTCGATAGCGGGAGACCGCACAGATACGCAGTATTTT. Filled out from reference TRBV11-2 and TRBJ2-3, the complete variable domain reads EAGVAQSPRYKIIEKRQSVAFWCNPISGHATLYWYQQILGQGPKLLIQFQNNGVVDDSQLPKDRFSAERLKGVDSTLKIQPAKLEDSAVYLCASSSIAGDRTDTQYFGPGTRLTVL.

For the CDR3, the DNA is TGTGCCAGCAGTTACTCGAGGGAGAATCAGTATTTT. Its protein product is CASSYSRENQYF. The chain employs TRBV6-6 and TRBJ2-3; tentative D call: TRBD2 (5 bases). The CDR3 totals 12 residues. Germline assignment: CDR1 MNHNY and CDR2 SVGAGI (reference sequence). The V and J ends lost 0 bases and 12 bases respectively, with 10 bases between them.

V usage is TRBV11-2 and J usage is TRBJ2-1; no reliable D call. The CDR3 is 15 amino acids. The V end lost 2 bases, the J end lost 0 bases, and 8 bases lay between the germline ends. CDR1 SGHAT and CDR2 FQNNGV come from the germline V gene. The CDR3 region is CASSLLPSSYNEQFF. In DNA, the CDR3 is TGTGCCAGCAGCTTACTTCCTAGCTCCTACAATGAGCAGTTCTTC. The variable domain in full, with the rest retrieved from reference TRBV11-2 and TRBJ2-1, is EAGVAQSPRYKIIEKRQSVAFWCNPISGHATLYWYQQILGQGPKLLIQFQNNGVVDDSQLPKDRFSAERLKGVDSTLKIQPAKLEDSAVYLCASSLLPSSYNEQFFGPGTRLTVL.

The DNA for the CDR3 is TGCAGCGTTGGGAGGGGGGGCGAGCAGTACTTC. This gives the protein CSVGRGGEQYF. This chain links TRBV29-1 with TRBJ2-7; TRBD2 might be the D (7 bases). Germline-derived CDR1 and CDR2 are SQVTM and ANQGSEA. This CDR3 is built from 11 residues. The V end lost 4 bases, the J end lost 6 bases, and 10 bases lay between the germline ends.

This chain joins TRBV6-6 and TRBJ1-2; 9 bases line up with TRBD1. There are 13 residues in the CDR3. J lost 5 bases, V lost 10 bases, and 8 bases had no gene match. Germline V lookup: CDR1 MNHNY, CDR2 SVGAGI (reference sequence). This chain's CDR3 is CATSRGTGYGYTF. In DNA, the CDR3 is TGTGCCACCTCACGCGGGACAGGGTATGGCTACACCTTC.

This chain links TRBV6-2 or TRBV6-3 with TRBJ2-7; possible D gene TRBD2, 5 bases. CDR3 length: 15 residues. CDR1 and CDR2 from the germline V gene are MNHEY and SVGEGT. V lost 7 bases and J lost 3, with 19 bases in between. The CDR3 here is CASTPDRGGLYEQYF. The DNA for the CDR3 is TGTGCCAGCACCCCGGACCGTGGAGGCCTCTACGAGCAGTACTTC.

V usage is TRBV7-2 and J usage is TRBJ2-7; 8 bases match TRBD1. Germline-derived CDR1 and CDR2 are SGHTA and FQGNSA. The CDR3 has 14 amino acids. The V and J ends lost 5 bases and 3 bases, in that order; junction bases with no gene match: 6. The CDR3 sequence: CASSPGQAIYEQYF. The CDR3 DNA sequence: TGTGCCAGCAGCCCGGGACAGGCGATCTACGAGCAGTACTTC.

The gene calls are TRBV19 and TRBJ1-1; D is possibly TRBD1 (6 bases). The germline gives CDR1 LNHDA, CDR2 SQIVND (reference sequence). The CDR3 has 14 residues. V was clipped by 6 bases and J by 1 base, with 12 bases between them. In DNA form, the CDR3 reads TGTGCCAGTAGACTAGGGGGTTCGAACACTGAAGCTTTCTTT. It translates to CASRLGGSNTEAFF.

The chain has TRBV7-9 and TRBJ1-6, with D perhaps TRBD1 (6 bases). Germline CDR1 reads SEHNR; CDR2 reads FQNEAQ (reference sequence). The CDR3 covers 16 residues. The V end lost 3 bases, the J end lost 11 bases, and 20 bases lay between the germline ends. The CDR3 loop is CASSLRMGLGGTPLHF. Here the CDR3 DNA reads TGTGCCAGCAGCTTGCGAATGGGTTTAGGGGGAACACCCCTCCACTTT.

This chain uses TRBV9 with TRBJ2-2; 10 bases align to TRBD2. The CDR3 sequence is 18 residues long. CDR1 is SGDLS, CDR2 YYNGEE, per germline. J gave up 3 bases and V 4 bases, and 12 bases lay outside the gene matches. The CDR3 sequence is CASSFPAGGPGDTGELFF. DNA for the CDR3: TGTGCCAGCAGCTTCCCAGCGGGAGGGCCTGGCGACACCGGGGAGCTGTTTTTT.

This clone was seen a single time. The chain uses TRBV6-1 and TRBJ2-5; TRBD1 might be the D (5 bases). The CDR3 runs 16 residues. Germline loops: CDR1 MNHNS, CDR2 SASEGT. Deletions cut 3 bases from V and 2 bases from J, with 16 bases between. CDR3 DNA sequence: TGTGCCAGCAGTGATGCCCTCTCAGGGTGGCAAGAGACCCAGTACTTC. The encoded protein is CASSDALSGWQETQYF.

The gene calls are TRBV19 and TRBJ1-1; 8 positions match TRBD1. The CDR3 runs 14 residues. V lost 4 bases to trimming and J lost 1 base; unmatched junction nucleotides: 2. Germline assignment: CDR1 LNHDA and CDR2 SQIVND (reference sequence). CDR3 bases: TGTGCCAGTAGTAGTGGACAGGGGAACACTGAAGCTTTCTTT. Residues: CASSSGQGNTEAFF.

The chain combines TRBV24-1 with TRBJ1-5; D unclear. Germline CDR1 KGHDR, CDR2 SFDVKD. Trimming removed 2 bases from V and 4 bases from J, with 11 bases in between. The CDR3 runs 15 residues. The CDR3 nucleotides are TGTGCCACCAGTGATTCGGGGAAGGCGAATCAGCCCCAGCATTTT. Translation gives CATSDSGKANQPQHF.

This chain uses TRBV6-5 with TRBJ2-7; D might be TRBD1 (6 bases). The CDR3 extends over 15 amino acids. Germline CDR1 is MNHEY and CDR2 is SVGAGI. V was clipped by 2 bases and J by 3 bases, with 14 bases between them. In nucleotides, the CDR3 is TGTGCCAGCAGTTACGTGATACAGGGACGCTACGAGCAGTACTTC. This encodes CASSYVIQGRYEQYF.

The V call is TRBV9, the J call TRBJ1-3; TRBD1 aligns across 7 bases. Germline CDR1 and CDR2: SGDLS and YYNGEE. This CDR3 contains 16 residues. V lost 0 bases, J lost 2 bases, and 5 bases stayed unmatched. In nucleotides, the CDR3 is TGTGCCAGCAGCGTAGGTCAGGGGGAGACTGGAAACACCATATATTTT. It encodes CASSVGQGETGNTIYF.

The genes are TRBV10-3 and TRBJ1-2; 12 nucleotides line up with TRBD1. The CDR3 contains 14 residues. V was pared by 11 bases and J by 4 bases, with 8 bases of the junction left unmatched. Germline V CDR1 and CDR2: ENHRY, SYGVKD. DNA for the CDR3: TGTGCCTCCTCGGGACAGGGGGCTGCCTATGGCTACACCTTC. Its protein is CASSGQGAAYGYTF.

The rearrangement links TRBV5-1 to TRBJ2-7; TRBD1 matches 7 bases. The V gene's germline CDR1 is SGHRS and CDR2 YFSETQ. V dropped 3 bases and J dropped 3; count of bases not matched to a gene: 3. The CDR3 has 13 residues. The CDR3 is CASSWDSYYEQYF. The CDR3 bases are TGCGCCAGCAGCTGGGACAGTTACTACGAGCAGTACTTC.

The V gene is TRBV2, the J gene TRBJ2-3, with D perhaps matching TRBD2 (6 bases). Per the germline V gene, CDR1 is SNHLY and CDR2 is FYNNEI. Trimming stripped 7 bases from V and 0 bases from J, with 11 bases between. The CDR3 has 14 amino acids. CDR3 DNA sequence: TGTGCCAGCATCCTAGCGCTTAGCACAGATACGCAGTATTTT. Protein: CASILALSTDTQYF.

This clone was found a few times. This specimen includes other DNA sequences encoding the same CDR3. This chain joins TRBV27 and TRBJ2-7; D gene ambiguous. The CDR3 totals 13 residues. V was trimmed by 2 bases and J by 3 bases, leaving 8 bases between them. Germline V gene data show CDR1 as MNHEY and CDR2 as SMNVEV (reference sequence). The CDR3 bases are TGTGCCAGCAGTTTAGCCCGTAGCTACGAGCAGTACTTC. Translation gives CASSLARSYEQYF.

The chain uses TRBV2 and TRBJ1-2; 8 bases are shared with TRBD1. In germline, CDR1 is SNHLY, CDR2 FYNNEI. This CDR3 has 13 amino acids. The junction had 5 bases not matched to a gene; V was cut back by 7 bases and J by 4 bases. In nucleotides, the CDR3 is TGTGCCAGCAAGGCAGGGGGCATCTATGGCTACACCTTC. Protein product: CASKAGGIYGYTF.

As DNA, the CDR3 is TGCGCCAGCAGCTTGTACAGGACCACGTACGAGCAGTACTTC. Translated, it gives CASSLYRTTYEQYF. This chain uses TRBV5-1 with TRBJ2-7; TRBD1 might be the D (5 bases). The CDR3 sequence is 14 residues long. V gave up 1 base and J gave up 4 bases, with 12 bases separating them. From germline, CDR1 is SGHRS and CDR2 YFSETQ.